The clone carrying this TCR beta chain was recorded a few times. TCRdb independently ran MiXCR on the RT-PCR reads; one entry per CDR3 protein. The sample carries about 700,000 distinct CDR3 sequences, approximately 15% recorded once. V was pared by 0 bases and J by 4 bases, with 13 bases between. Germline V gene sequence: CDR1 SGDLS, CDR2 YYNGEE. This CDR3 has 15 amino acids. The chain couples TRBV9 to TRBJ2-5; D is undetermined. The sequenced sample was memory CD4+ T cells from blood. The source of this sequence is a female donor in good health, serving as a healthy control. The CDR3 region has the DNA TGTGCCAGCAGCGTAGGTCGTCAGGAAGGAGAGACCCAGTACTTC. Amino acid sequence: CASSVGRQEGETQYF.